This TCR beta chain originates from a study of blood T cells in healthy people across ages. Background on the study: Using template switching, researchers captured about one barcoded beta molecule for each two T cells.

CDR3 length: 17 amino acids. Trimming removed 1 base from V and 0 bases from J, with 12 bases in between. Using a J-beta primer mix together with a sample-barcoded 5' primer, a second PCR was run for about 6 to 12 cycles. In TCRdb, the 5' RACE reads were re-called with MiXCR into one record per CDR3 protein. The repertoire holds roughly 1,100,000 distinct CDR3 sequences, with almost 25% as singletons. These same data were also listed under a study on T cells of mothers and their children.

This TCR was recovered from a girl aged 2-10 years in good health. This chain joins TRBV12-3 or TRBV12-4 and TRBJ2-2; D gene uncertain. Sequencing was done on a sample of blood. CDR3 coding DNA: TGTGCCAGCAGTTTAGATGGCTGGGGTTCGAACACCGGGGAGCTGTTTTTT. The encoded protein is CASSLDGWGSNTGELFF.